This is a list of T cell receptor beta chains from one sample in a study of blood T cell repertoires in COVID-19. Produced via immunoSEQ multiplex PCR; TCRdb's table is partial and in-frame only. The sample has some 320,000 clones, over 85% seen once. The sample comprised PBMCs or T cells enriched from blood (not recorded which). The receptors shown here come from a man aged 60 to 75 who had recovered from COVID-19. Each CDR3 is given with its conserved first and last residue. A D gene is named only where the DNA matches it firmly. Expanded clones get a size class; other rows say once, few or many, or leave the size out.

cdr3_nt: TGTGCCAGCACCCCCACGACAGACAGGGGTAGCGCTTTCTTT
cdr3_aa: CASTPTTDRGSAFF
clone_size: .
j_call: TRBJ1-1
d_call: TRBD1
v_call: TRBV9

cdr3_nt: TGTGCCAGCAGCTTAGGGGACAGGGGGGAAAAACTGTTTTTT
cdr3_aa: CASSLGDRGEKLFF
clone_size: .
j_call: TRBJ1-4
d_call: TRBD1
v_call: TRBV7-9

cdr3_nt: TGTGCCAGCAGCATACCGGGAGCATATGAAGCTTTCTTT
cdr3_aa: CASSIPGAYEAFF
clone_size: .
j_call: TRBJ1-1
d_call: .
v_call: TRBV11-1

cdr3_nt: TGTGCCTGGAGTGTTTCATACGGGGGAAGTTCAACCAAACTCTATGGCTACACCTTC
cdr3_aa: CAWSVSYGGSSTKLYGYTF
clone_size: .
j_call: TRBJ1-2
d_call: .
v_call: TRBV30

cdr3_nt: TGTGCCAGCACCATGGGTCCAGGGGAAGACAATGAGCAGTTCTTC
cdr3_aa: CASTMGPGEDNEQFF
clone_size: .
j_call: TRBJ2-1
d_call: .
v_call: TRBV11-1

cdr3_nt: TGTGCCAGTAAGGGGGCGCAGGGGCTCAATCAGCCCCAGCATTTT
cdr3_aa: CASKGAQGLNQPQHF
clone_size: .
j_call: TRBJ1-5
d_call: TRBD1
v_call: TRBV19

cdr3_nt: TGTGCCAGCAGCTTGGGGACAGCGACCTACGAGCAGTACTTC
cdr3_aa: CASSLGTATYEQYF
clone_size: .
j_call: TRBJ2-7
d_call: .
v_call: TRBV5-6

cdr3_nt: TGTGCCAGCAGTTCATCGGGGGGGCTTAGAGATACGCAGTATTTT
cdr3_aa: CASSSSGGLRDTQYF
clone_size: .
j_call: TRBJ2-3
d_call: TRBD2
v_call: TRBV28

cdr3_nt: TGTGCCAGCAGGCCTCCACGCTTGGCAGGGGGAGCAACTAATGAAAAACTGTTTTTT
cdr3_aa: CASRPPRLAGGATNEKLFF
clone_size: .
j_call: TRBJ1-4
d_call: TRBD1
v_call: TRBV28

cdr3_nt: TGCGCCAGCAGCCAAGGCTGGGGCAACCAAGAGACCCAGTACTTC
cdr3_aa: CASSQGWGNQETQYF
clone_size: .
j_call: TRBJ2-5
d_call: .
v_call: TRBV4-1

cdr3_nt: TGCGCCAGCAGCCGCGCCGATCCTGTGGATACGCAGTATTTT
cdr3_aa: CASSRADPVDTQYF
clone_size: .
j_call: TRBJ2-3
d_call: .
v_call: TRBV5-1

cdr3_nt: TGTGCCAGCACTGGGGCGTCGAATAATTCACCCCTCCACTTT
cdr3_aa: CASTGASNNSPLHF
clone_size: few
j_call: TRBJ1-6
d_call: .
v_call: TRBV2

cdr3_nt: TGTGCCAGCAGTTCGGGGTTCGCTGGAAACACCATATATTTT
cdr3_aa: CASSSGFAGNTIYF
clone_size: .
j_call: TRBJ1-3
d_call: .
v_call: TRBV6-5

cdr3_nt: TGTGCCAGCAGTCCCTGGGGAACCCGGGGACAAGAGACCCAGTACTTC
cdr3_aa: CASSPWGTRGQETQYF
clone_size: .
j_call: TRBJ2-5
d_call: .
v_call: TRBV9

cdr3_nt: TGTGCCAGCAGCCATCGGGACAGGGGGCCTGAAGCTTTCTTT
cdr3_aa: CASSHRDRGPEAFF
clone_size: .
j_call: TRBJ1-1
d_call: TRBD1
v_call: TRBV3-1/TRBV3-2

cdr3_nt: TGTGCCAGCAGCCACGGCAGGGCGCCCGGGGAGCTGTTTTTT
cdr3_aa: CASSHGRAPGELFF
clone_size: .
j_call: TRBJ2-2
d_call: .
v_call: TRBV3-1/TRBV3-2

cdr3_nt: TGTGCCAGCAGCTTGACCCTAGCGGGGGGGCCCGGCAATGAGCAGTTCTTC
cdr3_aa: CASSLTLAGGPGNEQFF
clone_size: once
j_call: TRBJ2-1
d_call: TRBD2
v_call: TRBV7-2

cdr3_nt: TGCGCCAGCAGCTTGGCCGTTTATAAGAACACTGAAGCTTTCTTT
cdr3_aa: CASSLAVYKNTEAFF
clone_size: few
j_call: TRBJ1-1
d_call: .
v_call: TRBV5-1

cdr3_nt: TGTGCCAGCCGAGACAGGACCGATGGGCCCCTCCACTTT
cdr3_aa: CASRDRTDGPLHF
clone_size: .
j_call: TRBJ1-6
d_call: .
v_call: TRBV5-4

cdr3_nt: TGCGCCAGCACTCCGACAGCGAACACTGAAGCTTTCTTT
cdr3_aa: CASTPTANTEAFF
clone_size: .
j_call: TRBJ1-1
d_call: .
v_call: TRBV10-2

cdr3_nt: TGTGCCAGCAGCTACAGGACCTATGGCTACACCTTC
cdr3_aa: CASSYRTYGYTF
clone_size: few
j_call: TRBJ1-2
d_call: .
v_call: TRBV11-2

cdr3_nt: TGTGCCAGCAGGGACAGGGAATATTCCTACGAGCAGTACTTC
cdr3_aa: CASRDREYSYEQYF
clone_size: .
j_call: TRBJ2-7
d_call: TRBD1
v_call: TRBV2

cdr3_nt: TGTGCCAGTAGTATAAAGGGACAGGGACGGCCCGGGGAGCTGTTTTTT
cdr3_aa: CASSIKGQGRPGELFF
clone_size: .
j_call: TRBJ2-2
d_call: TRBD1
v_call: TRBV19

cdr3_nt: TGCGCCAGCAGCCCCTTTCCCAGGGGGATGAACACTGAAGCTTTCTTT
cdr3_aa: CASSPFPRGMNTEAFF
clone_size: .
j_call: TRBJ1-1
d_call: TRBD1
v_call: TRBV4-1

cdr3_nt: TGTGCCAGCAGCTTAGGAATCTCCGGCTACGAGCAGTACTTC
cdr3_aa: CASSLGISGYEQYF
clone_size: .
j_call: TRBJ2-7
d_call: .
v_call: TRBV11-2

cdr3_nt: TGCGCCAGCAGGTATATCTTTGGGGGGGAATACGAGCAGTACTTC
cdr3_aa: CASRYIFGGEYEQYF
clone_size: .
j_call: TRBJ2-7
d_call: TRBD2
v_call: TRBV5-1

cdr3_nt: TGTGCCAGCAAAGGGACAGGGGGCGCGAAGCAGTACTTC
cdr3_aa: CASKGTGGAKQYF
clone_size: .
j_call: TRBJ2-7
d_call: TRBD1
v_call: TRBV2

cdr3_nt: TGTGCCAGCAGCGAAACAGACAGGTACGAGCAGTACTTC
cdr3_aa: CASSETDRYEQYF
clone_size: .
j_call: TRBJ2-7
d_call: .
v_call: TRBV9

cdr3_nt: TGTGCCAGCAGTCCCCAGCCCCCAATACAGGGCTCTGGAAACACCATATATTTT
cdr3_aa: CASSPQPPIQGSGNTIYF
clone_size: few
j_call: TRBJ1-3
d_call: .
v_call: TRBV27

cdr3_nt: TGTGCCAGCAGCACCCTGACTGGGCAGGGGGCTCGCGAGCAGTACTTC
cdr3_aa: CASSTLTGQGAREQYF
clone_size: .
j_call: TRBJ2-7
d_call: TRBD1
v_call: TRBV11-2

cdr3_nt: TGTGCCAGCAGCTTATTGTCCCAGGGGGCGACTAATGAAAAACTGTTTTTT
cdr3_aa: CASSLLSQGATNEKLFF
clone_size: .
j_call: TRBJ1-4
d_call: TRBD1
v_call: TRBV7-9

cdr3_nt: TGTGCCAGCAGCTCATCCCTAACAGCGGTCCAAGAGACCCAGTACTTC
cdr3_aa: CASSSSLTAVQETQYF
clone_size: .
j_call: TRBJ2-5
d_call: .
v_call: TRBV7-2

cdr3_nt: TGCGCCAGCCGCGAACGTCGGTCCTACAATGAGCAGTTCTTC
cdr3_aa: CASRERRSYNEQFF
clone_size: .
j_call: TRBJ2-1
d_call: .
v_call: TRBV5-1

cdr3_nt: TGTGCCAGCAGCGTCTATATGAACACTGAAGCTTTCTTT
cdr3_aa: CASSVYMNTEAFF
clone_size: once
j_call: TRBJ1-1
d_call: .
v_call: TRBV9

cdr3_nt: TGTGCCATCGAAGAGACCGGGGAGCTGTTTTTT
cdr3_aa: CAIEETGELFF
clone_size: .
j_call: TRBJ2-2
d_call: .
v_call: TRBV7-9

cdr3_nt: TGTGCCAGCAGTTTAGCATCGGGAGGAAATGAAAAACTGTTTTTT
cdr3_aa: CASSLASGGNEKLFF
clone_size: .
j_call: TRBJ1-4
d_call: .
v_call: TRBV6-6

cdr3_nt: TGTGCCAGCAGCCGCCTTGGGGGGACTGAAGCTTTCTTT
cdr3_aa: CASSRLGGTEAFF
clone_size: .
j_call: TRBJ1-1
d_call: .
v_call: TRBV3-1/TRBV3-2

cdr3_nt: TGTGCCTGGAGTGTAGGTGGATGGGGGGACGGGGAAAAACTGTTTTTT
cdr3_aa: CAWSVGGWGDGEKLFF
clone_size: .
j_call: TRBJ1-4
d_call: .
v_call: TRBV30

cdr3_nt: TGTGCCAGCAGCTTAGTCAGGGCTGGCTACACCTTC
cdr3_aa: CASSLVRAGYTF
clone_size: .
j_call: TRBJ1-2
d_call: .
v_call: TRBV7-2

cdr3_nt: TGTGCCAGTAGTTCTATCGGGACAGGGCTCAATGAAAAACTGTTTTTT
cdr3_aa: CASSSIGTGLNEKLFF
clone_size: .
j_call: TRBJ1-4
d_call: TRBD1
v_call: TRBV19

cdr3_nt: TGTGCCACCAGTGATTTAAGGACAGGCTTAAACTATGGCTACACCTTC
cdr3_aa: CATSDLRTGLNYGYTF
clone_size: .
j_call: TRBJ1-2
d_call: TRBD1
v_call: TRBV24-1

cdr3_nt: TGTGCCAGCAGCCATTACGAGGGTGAGCAGTTCTTC
cdr3_aa: CASSHYEGEQFF
clone_size: .
j_call: TRBJ2-1
d_call: .
v_call: TRBV4-2

cdr3_nt: TGTGCCAGCGGAGGACAGGCGAACTACGAGCAGTACTTC
cdr3_aa: CASGGQANYEQYF
clone_size: .
j_call: TRBJ2-7
d_call: TRBD1
v_call: TRBV2

cdr3_nt: TGTGCCAGCACCCGCCGGGGGCGGGGGGCGTTTGTCGATGAGCAGTTCTTC
cdr3_aa: CASTRRGRGAFVDEQFF
clone_size: .
j_call: TRBJ2-1
d_call: TRBD2
v_call: TRBV5-4

cdr3_nt: TGTGCCAGCAGCCCGGTGCAGGGCTTCGAGCAGTACTTC
cdr3_aa: CASSPVQGFEQYF
clone_size: .
j_call: TRBJ2-7
d_call: .
v_call: TRBV7-9

cdr3_nt: TGTGCCAGTAGTATGATAGAAGGGAGCAGCAATCAGCCCCAGCATTTT
cdr3_aa: CASSMIEGSSNQPQHF
clone_size: .
j_call: TRBJ1-5
d_call: .
v_call: TRBV19

cdr3_nt: TGTGCCAGCAGCCGGGATCTTCGAGACACTGAAGCTTTCTTT
cdr3_aa: CASSRDLRDTEAFF
clone_size: .
j_call: TRBJ1-1
d_call: .
v_call: TRBV7-3

cdr3_nt: TGCGCCAGCAGCAACTCCTACGAGCAGTACTTC
cdr3_aa: CASSNSYEQYF
clone_size: once
j_call: TRBJ2-7
d_call: .
v_call: TRBV10-2

cdr3_nt: TGTGCCAGCAGCGTAGGAGTACTAGCGGGAGCCTACGAGCAGTACTTC
cdr3_aa: CASSVGVLAGAYEQYF
clone_size: .
j_call: TRBJ2-7
d_call: TRBD2
v_call: TRBV9

cdr3_nt: TGTGCCAGCAGCTTCGAGACTAGCGGGGCCGGGAACGAGCAGTACTTC
cdr3_aa: CASSFETSGAGNEQYF
clone_size: .
j_call: TRBJ2-7
d_call: TRBD2
v_call: TRBV5-6

cdr3_nt: TGTGCCAGCAGCTCTCGCGACGGCGGCGATGGCTACACCTTC
cdr3_aa: CASSSRDGGDGYTF
clone_size: .
j_call: TRBJ1-2
d_call: .
v_call: TRBV7-3